Below are 10 T cell receptor beta chains sequenced from a single sample in a study of shared clonotypes between healthy human individuals. Sequencing was performed with immunoSEQ multiplex PCR; in TCRdb, only in-frame clones are kept and a portion is missing. This repertoire shows 450,000 to 500,000 clones, roughly 80% found once; its top ten account for about 13%. What was sequenced was PBMCs. The receptors derive from a middle-aged woman in good health. Some clones in this sample may be carry-over from other donors' samples.

The table lists this clone with a count of one. At one of its ends the junction is not consistent with the germline gene, which may arise from a read error. CDR3: CASRRPDITVELFF. The DNA for the CDR3 is TGTGCTAGCAGACGTCCAGACATCACCGTGGAGCTGTTTTTT. The chain recombines TRBV28 with TRBJ2-2, with D hard to call. CDR1 and CDR2 from the germline V gene are MDHEN and SYDVKM. The CDR3 extends over 14 amino acids.

This clone was seen a handful of times. A much larger clone is a single base away; this may be a read error. This CDR3 fails to terminate in the conserved phenylalanine or tryptophan, so it likely reflects a read error. The chain employs TRBV15 and TRBJ1-5; 7 nucleotides line up with TRBD1. Germline V lookup: CDR1 LNHNV, CDR2 YYDKDF (reference sequence). With V trimmed by 5 bases and J by 2 bases, 15 bases remained unmatched. There are 18 residues in the CDR3. The CDR3 loop is CATSAPGQWVEGNQPQHL. In nucleotides, the CDR3 is TGTGCCACCAGCGCACCGGGACAGTGGGTAGAGGGCAATCAGCCCCAGCATCTT.

V and J are TRBV18 and TRBJ1-5; weak D call: TRBD1 (5 bases). This CDR3 is built from 15 residues. Trimming pared 5 bases from V and 2 bases from J, leaving 13 bases between. The germline V gene has CDR1 KGHSH and CDR2 LQKENI. The chain's CDR3 is CASSSQPGRNQPQHF. CDR3 DNA sequence: TGTGCCAGCTCAAGCCAACCAGGGCGCAATCAGCCCCAGCATTTT. Full variable domain (remainder filled in from reference TRBV18 and TRBJ1-5): NAGVMQNPRHLVRRRGQEARLRCSPMKGHSHVYWYRQLPEEGLKFMVYLQKENIIDESGMPKERFSAEFPKEGPSILRIQQVVRGDSAAYFCASSSQPGRNQPQHFGDGTRLSIL.

At least ten counts were recorded for this clone. This rearrangement joins TRBV2 to TRBJ1-3; D is unresolved. The CDR3 contains 15 residues. Germline-derived CDR1 and CDR2 are SNHLY and FYNNEI. V lost 7 bases, J lost 0 bases, and 13 bases lay in between. Here the CDR3 reads CASKQSRSSGNTIYF. As DNA, the CDR3 is TGTGCCAGCAAACAGTCTCGGAGCTCTGGAAACACCATATATTTT.

Comments on this clone: A far larger clone is just one base off, so this is likely a read error. The rearrangement joins TRBV6-1 to TRBJ2-5; 9 nucleotides match TRBD2. Looked up from germline, CDR1 is MNHNS and CDR2 is SASEGT. The CDR3 spans 14 residues. This chain's CDR3 is CAGRSRTSEETQYF. The CDR3 bases are TGTGCCGGCAGAAGTCGGACTAGCGAAGAGACCCAGTACTTC.

V usage is TRBV13 and J usage is TRBJ1-1; possible D gene TRBD1, 6 bases. Trimming stripped 8 bases from V and 4 bases from J, with 26 bases between. The germline gives CDR1 PRHDT, CDR2 FYEKMQ (reference sequence). This CDR3 comprises 17 residues. The DNA of the CDR3 is TGTGCCAGCGCCCCGAGTACGTTGGGGACACCACGCACTGAAGCTTTCTTT. Protein: CASAPSTLGTPRTEAFF. The whole variable domain, remainder taken from reference TRBV13 and TRBJ1-1, is AAGVIQSPRHLIKEKRETATLKCYPIPRHDTVYWYQQGPGQDPQFLISFYEKMQSDKGSIPDRFSAQQFSDYHSELNMSSLELGDSALYFCASAPSTLGTPRTEAFFGQGTRLTVV.

The chain carries TRBV10-3 and TRBJ2-5; D is tentatively TRBD1 or TRBD2 (6 bases each). The CDR3 sequence is 18 residues long. The V gene lost 0 bases and the J gene lost 4 bases, with 21 bases spanning the gap. In germline, CDR1 is ENHRY, CDR2 SYGVKD. The CDR3 DNA reads as TGTGCCATCAGTGAGTCGCAGGGGTCGCGGGGTGGAAGAGAGACCCAGTACTTC. Protein product: CAISESQGSRGGRETQYF.

The genes are TRBV9 and TRBJ1-5; 11 bases line up with TRBD1. Germline V gene lookup returns CDR1 SGDLS and CDR2 YYNGEE. The ends lost 0 bases at V and 3 bases at J; junction bases unmatched: 2. The CDR3 totals 16 residues. The chain's CDR3 is CASSVGTGGINQPQHF. As DNA, the CDR3 is TGTGCCAGCAGCGTAGGGACAGGGGGCATCAATCAGCCCCAGCATTTT.

The rearrangement links TRBV2 to TRBJ2-1, with D possibly TRBD2 on 6 matching bases. This CDR3 contains 14 residues. Germline loops: CDR1 SNHLY, CDR2 FYNNEI. Trimming pared 8 bases from V and 4 bases from J, leaving 15 bases between. The CDR3, as DNA: TGTGCCAGCGGAGGGACGTTGCCTTACAATGAGCAGTTCTTC. This sequence encodes CASGGTLPYNEQFF.

The CDR3 sequence: CASSEVLSGAVGQFF. The CDR3 DNA sequence: TGTGCCAGCAGTGAGGTCCTCAGCGGGGCGGTTGGGCAGTTCTTC. This chain links TRBV6-6 with TRBJ2-1; 7 nucleotides match TRBD2. The junction had 16 bases not matched to a gene; V was cut back by 5 bases and J by 12 bases. Germline V gene data show CDR1 as MNHNY and CDR2 as SVGAGI (reference sequence). The CDR3 spans 15 residues.